Following are 31 T cell receptor beta chains from one sample sequenced in a study of cytomegalovirus exposure and HLA in healthy donors listed by TCRdb under 2017. Library prep was done by the immunoSEQ multiplex PCR assay. For the multiplex PCR, a mixture combining 60 forward primers for TCR Vbeta segments and 13 reverse primers for TCR Jbeta segments was used. The immuneACCESS repertoire file appears here via TCRdb, limited to in-frame rearrangements. These files lack a portion of the clones; in checked studies, under half of the deficit traces to unresolved V genes, and the cause of the others is not known. Recorded for this sample are about 89,000 clones; under 85% of them occurred a single time. The leading ten clones occupy under 3% of the sample. Specimen: PBMCs. Every receptor here comes from a man aged 30 to 45 in good health and CMV-seronegative.

This clone was found once. The chain links TRBV21-1 to TRBJ1-4; TRBD1 was called by the table and not checked on the DNA. TRBV21-1 is deemed a pseudogene. There are 18 residues in the CDR3. CDR3 residues: CASSKRGFSPRGMGKLFF. Here the CDR3 DNA reads TGTGCCAGCAGCAAAAGAGGGTTTAGCCCCAGGGGGATGGGAAAACTGTTTTTT.

This clone was detected a few times. The CDR3 DNA reads TGTGCCAGCAGTCCCGGTGACAGTGGCACCCTCCACTTT. Its protein is CASSPGDSGTLHF. This sequence joins TRBV6-5 and TRBJ1-6; the D gene is possibly TRBD1 (5 bases). The length of the CDR3 is 13 residues. Germline loops: CDR1 MNHEY, CDR2 SVGAGI. V was clipped by 5 bases and J by 14 bases, with 16 bases between them.

This clone appeared a few times. The chain uses TRBV6-1 and TRBJ1-6; no reliable D call. Germline-derived CDR1 and CDR2 are MNHNS and SASEGT. The CDR3 consists of 14 residues. V lost 2 bases to trimming and J lost 7 bases, with 9 bases between them. The CDR3: CASSEFAENSPLHF. CDR3 nucleotides: TGTGCCAGCAGTGAATTCGCGGAAAATTCACCCCTCCACTTT.

In its sample, this clone was seen a few times. This chain joins TRBV10-3 and TRBJ1-4; 8 bases map to TRBD1. CDR3 size: 14 residues. Germline lookup yields CDR1 ENHRY and CDR2 SYGVKD. The J segment lost 4 bases and the V segment lost 5 bases, leaving 3 bases of the junction unmatched. Here the CDR3 reads CAISRTGGNEKLFF. The CDR3 DNA sequence: TGTGCCATCAGTAGAACAGGGGGTAATGAAAAACTGTTTTTT.

V is TRBV2 and J is TRBJ2-4; 12 bases are a match to TRBD1. From germline, CDR1 is SNHLY and CDR2 FYNNEI. The V segment lost 7 bases and the J segment 1 base; nucleotides outside the gene matches: 17. This CDR3 is 20 amino acids long. As DNA, the CDR3 is TGTGCCAGCAATGTCGCCCAGACCGGGACAGGGGGCTTTGCCAAAAACATTCAGTACTTC. The encoded protein is CASNVAQTGTGGFAKNIQYF.

The count of this clone is one. The chain employs TRBV13 and TRBJ2-5, with TRBD2 identical over 11 bases. The CDR3 runs to 17 residues. Germline-derived CDR1 and CDR2 are PRHDT and FYEKMQ (reference sequence). The trim removed 10 bases at V and 5 bases at J, leaving 18 bases unmatched. As DNA, the CDR3 is TGTGCCACCGATAGACTGGATAGCGGGGGGGCCGGGGAGACCCAGTACTTC. The encoded protein is CATDRLDSGGAGETQYF.

J is TRBJ2-5 and V is TRBV5-4, with a weak D call TRBD1 (5 bases). The CDR3 has 16 amino acids. The germline V gene encodes CDR1 SGHNT and CDR2 YYREEE (reference sequence). V lost 2 bases, J lost 5 bases, and 19 bases lay in between. The CDR3 sequence is CASSFPTTGLRETQYF. In DNA form, the CDR3 reads TGTGCCAGCAGCTTTCCCACAACAGGTCTTCGGGAGACCCAGTACTTC. Complete variable domain (other parts from reference TRBV5-4 and TRBJ2-5): ETGVTQSPTHLIKTRGQQVTLRCSSQSGHNTVSWYQQALGQGPQFIFQYYREEENGRGNFPPRFSGLQFPNYSSELNVNALELDDSALYLCASSFPTTGLRETQYFGPGTRLLVL.

The chain joins TRBV5-4 to TRBJ2-1; D is unresolved. Trimming stripped 0 bases from V and 10 bases from J, with 11 bases between. This CDR3 is built from 13 residues. Germline V gene sequence: CDR1 SGHNT, CDR2 YYREEE (reference sequence). This CDR3 is CASSLVRVDEQFF. DNA of the CDR3: TGTGCCAGCAGCTTGGTTCGGGTTGACGAGCAGTTCTTC.

This clone has a single count. The chain couples TRBV28 to TRBJ2-7, with 11 nucleotides matching TRBD1. This CDR3 contains 14 residues. CDR1 and CDR2 from the germline V gene are MDHEN and SYDVKM. V dropped 5 bases and J dropped 2; count of bases not matched to a gene: 2. This CDR3 reads CASSGGQGAYEQYF. CDR3 nucleotide sequence: TGTGCCAGCAGTGGGGGACAGGGGGCCTACGAGCAGTACTTC.

The chain employs TRBV5-1 and TRBJ1-2, with no clear D. Trimming cost V 3 bases and J 2 bases, with 11 bases left between them. The CDR3 extends over 14 amino acids. CDR1 is SGHRS and CDR2 is YFSETQ in the germline V gene. CDR3 sequence: CASSSPGGNYGYTF. In DNA form, the CDR3 reads TGCGCCAGCAGCTCCCCTGGCGGGAACTATGGCTACACCTTC.

This chain links TRBV2 with TRBJ1-2, with D uncertain. V gave up 2 bases and J gave up 5 bases, with 21 bases separating them. In germline, CDR1 is SNHLY, CDR2 FYNNEI. The CDR3 loop spans 17 amino acids. The CDR3 reads CASSELDLLVRIYGYTF. The CDR3 DNA reads as TGTGCCAGCAGTGAACTCGATTTGCTGGTCAGGATATATGGCTACACCTTC.

The chain carries TRBV5-4 and TRBJ2-7; D may be TRBD1 (6 bases). The germline V and J ends were trimmed by 3 bases and 3 bases, with 16 bases remaining between them. This CDR3 region has 15 residues. Germline loops: CDR1 SGHNT, CDR2 YYREEE (reference sequence). The CDR3, as DNA: TGTGCCAGCAGCTCAGGAGCAATAGGGGGCTACGAGCAGTACTTC. Its protein product is CASSSGAIGGYEQYF.

CDR3 sequence reads: CATLHTGGKDNEQFF. The CDR3 DNA reads TGTGCCACCCTTCATACCGGGGGGAAGGACAATGAGCAGTTCTTC. The chain uses TRBV6-6 and TRBJ2-1; 7 bases are a match to TRBD2. This CDR3 has 15 residues. V shed 10 bases and J 5 bases; nucleotides not matched to a gene: 14. In germline, CDR1 is MNHNY, CDR2 SVGAGI (reference sequence).

About this clone: This specimen includes other DNA sequences encoding the same CDR3. This sequence joins TRBV5-6 and TRBJ1-2; possible D gene TRBD1, 6 bases. The length of the CDR3 is 14 residues. V was clipped by 0 bases and J by 4 bases, with 10 bases between them. Germline V CDR1 and CDR2: SGHDT, YYEEEE. In nucleotides, the CDR3 is TGTGCCAGCAGCTTGGGCAGACAGGCCTATGGCTACACCTTC. It encodes CASSLGRQAYGYTF.

Comment on this clone: One junction end does not reproduce the germline sequence, and a read error may be involved. The V call is TRBV6-4, the J call TRBJ2-7; unclear D gene. Germline CDR1 reads MRHNA; CDR2 reads SNTAGT. The CDR3 has 13 amino acids. Here the CDR3 reads CASSDSYAKPKLF. The CDR3, as DNA: TGTGCCAGCAGTGACTCGTACGCAAAGCCCAAACTATTC.

This chain uses TRBV5-1 with TRBJ1-6; TRBD1 aligns across 7 bases. Germline-derived CDR1 and CDR2 are SGHRS and YFSETQ. V shed 5 bases and J 7 bases; nucleotides not matched to a gene: 6. CDR3 length: 14 amino acids. The DNA for the CDR3 is TGCGCCAGCAGGGAGGGACAGACCAATTCACCCCTCCACTTT. Amino acid sequence: CASREGQTNSPLHF.

This chain links TRBV5-1 with TRBJ2-7, with 7 bases aligning to TRBD1. The CDR3 spans 16 residues. V shed 0 bases, J shed 2 bases, and the junction held 8 bases outside the gene matches. Germline V CDR1 and CDR2: SGHRS, YFSETQ. The CDR3 sequence is CASSLGQGNNPYEQYF. As DNA, the CDR3 is TGCGCCAGCAGCTTGGGACAGGGTAATAACCCCTACGAGCAGTACTTC. The full variable domain, completed using reference TRBV5-1 and TRBJ2-7, is KAGVTQTPRYLIKTRGQQVTLSCSPISGHRSVSWYQQTPGQGLQFLFEYFSETQRNKGNFPGRFSGRQFSNSRSEMNVSTLELGDSALYLCASSLGQGNNPYEQYFGPGTRLTVT.

The chain couples TRBV12-5 to TRBJ2-7, with D tentatively TRBD2 (5 bases). Germline loops: CDR1 LGHNT, CDR2 FRNRAP. Trimming took off 0 bases at V and 12 bases at J, with 15 bases between the two ends. The CDR3 has 13 amino acids. CDR3 sequence reads: CASGLVVGRRLYF. CDR3 nucleotides: TGTGCTAGTGGTTTGGTGGTAGGGAGACGATTGTACTTC.

This clone has only one observation. Written as DNA, the CDR3 is TGTGCCAGCAGCAGAACCGGGGGGGCAGGAGATACGCAGTATTTT. Residues: CASSRTGGAGDTQYF. This chain links TRBV7-8 with TRBJ2-3, with 8 bases fitting TRBD2. The V gene end was trimmed by 5 bases and the J gene end by 5 bases; junction bases not matched to a gene: 9. This CDR3 contains 15 residues. The germline V gene has CDR1 SGHVS and CDR2 FQNEAQ.

The rearrangement joins TRBV30 to TRBJ2-5, with 9 bases matching TRBD2. There are 15 residues in the CDR3. Looked up from germline, CDR1 is GTSNPN and CDR2 is SVGIG (reference sequence). V lost 0 bases, J lost 2 bases, and 4 bases stayed unmatched. The CDR3 loop is CAWSVDSGRQETQYF. CDR3 nucleotides: TGTGCCTGGAGTGTGGATAGCGGGAGACAAGAGACCCAGTACTTC.

J is TRBJ1-4 and V is TRBV19; D not resolved. V was shortened by 6 bases and J by 2 bases, with 10 bases between the two germline ends. Germline V gene data show CDR1 as LNHDA and CDR2 as SQIVND (reference sequence). The CDR3 sequence is 14 residues long. The CDR3 DNA reads TGTGCCAGTAGGTTAAGCGGGACTAATGAAAAACTGTTTTTT. Residues: CASRLSGTNEKLFF. Using reference TRBV19 and TRBJ1-4 for the parts outside the CDR3, the full variable domain is DGGITQSPKYLFRKEGQNVTLSCEQNLNHDAMYWYRQDPGQGLRLIYYSQIVNDFQKGDIAEGYSVSREKKESFPLTVTSAQKNPTAFYLCASRLSGTNEKLFFGSGTQLSVL.

The V call is TRBV9, the J call TRBJ2-1, with D possibly matching TRBD2 (6 bases). The CDR3 consists of 17 residues. V was cut by 4 bases and J by 3 bases, with 20 bases left in between. Germline assignment: CDR1 SGDLS and CDR2 YYNGEE. CDR3 sequence: CASSSSQGLTYYNEQFF. Written as DNA, the CDR3 is TGTGCCAGCAGCTCCAGCCAGGGACTGACCTACTACAATGAGCAGTTCTTC.

V usage is TRBV4-3 and J usage is TRBJ1-2; D is unresolved. Germline V gene sequence: CDR1 LGHNA, CDR2 YSLEER. The CDR3 runs 14 residues. V gave up 0 bases and J gave up 7 bases, with 12 bases separating them. CDR3 DNA sequence: TGCGCCAGCAGCCAAGATGCCAGAGGTTTTGGCTACACCTTC. Residues: CASSQDARGFGYTF.

This clone was recorded a few times. V usage is TRBV27 and J usage is TRBJ1-2, with 11 bases fitting TRBD1. The CDR3 length is 14 residues. V was pared by 5 bases and J by 8 bases, with 7 bases of the junction left unmatched. In germline, CDR1 is MNHEY, CDR2 SMNVEV (reference sequence). The CDR3 nucleotides read TGTGCCAGCAGTCTTCAGGGACAGGGGGGCGGCTACACCTTC. Translation: CASSLQGQGGGYTF.

The V gene is TRBV5-1, the J gene TRBJ2-1; D is unclear. The CDR3 loop spans 13 amino acids. Germline CDR1 is SGHRS and CDR2 is YFSETQ. V lost 0 bases, J lost 5 bases, and 6 bases lay in between. DNA of the CDR3: TGCGCCAGCAGCTTGGGAGGAGACAATGAGCAGTTCTTC. This gives the protein CASSLGGDNEQFF.

Note on this clone: One end of the junction fails to match germline, which may point to a read error. In DNA, the CDR3 is TGCAGCGTGGAAGGTAGAAGCACAGATACGCAGTATTTT. Amino acid sequence: CSVEGRSTDTQYF. This rearrangement joins TRBV29-1 to TRBJ2-3; D not resolved. The CDR3 is 13 residues long. Germline V gene sequence: CDR1 SQVTM, CDR2 ANQGSEA.

This chain joins TRBV27 and TRBJ2-7, with D perhaps TRBD1 (5 bases). The CDR3 sequence is 13 residues long. Per the germline V gene, CDR1 is MNHEY and CDR2 is SMNVEV (reference sequence). Trimming shortened V by 6 bases and J by 7 bases, and 16 bases separated the two germline ends. CDR3 sequence reads: CASSYEQGWEQYF. DNA for the CDR3: TGTGCCAGCAGCTATGAGCAGGGTTGGGAGCAGTACTTC.

The CDR3, as DNA: TGTGCCTGGAGTGCCGAGGGTGTATCCAAAAACATTCAGTACTTC. Its translation is CAWSAEGVSKNIQYF. V gene TRBV30 combines with J gene TRBJ2-4; weak D call: TRBD2 (5 bases). This CDR3 is built from 15 residues. V was trimmed by 1 base and J by 2 bases, leaving 12 bases between them. Germline V gene sequence: CDR1 GTSNPN, CDR2 SVGIG (reference sequence).

CDR3 DNA sequence: TGCGCCAGCAGACCTGGGACAGGATACGAGCAGTACTTC. Its translation is CASRPGTGYEQYF. The chain couples TRBV5-1 to TRBJ2-7, with 8 bases fitting TRBD1. Unmatched junction bases numbered 5, after V lost 5 bases and J lost 4 bases. Germline CDR1 SGHRS, CDR2 YFSETQ. The CDR3 is made up of 13 amino acids.

The V call is TRBV30, the J call TRBJ2-5, with D maybe TRBD1 (6 bases). In germline, CDR1 is GTSNPN, CDR2 SVGIG (reference sequence). The CDR3 loop spans 16 amino acids. Trimming removed 0 bases at V and 5 bases at J, with 19 bases between. CDR3 DNA sequence: TGTGCCTGGAGTGTACGCCCTGGGACAACCGCGGAGACCCAGTACTTC. This encodes CAWSVRPGTTAETQYF.

As DNA, the CDR3 is TGTGCCAGCAGTTTGACAGGGGGAGGAGGAAACACCATATATTTT. It codes for CASSLTGGGGNTIYF. The chain is built from TRBV6-5 and TRBJ1-3; 9 nucleotides match TRBD1. Unmatched junction bases numbered 5, after V lost 4 bases and J lost 4 bases. Germline V lookup: CDR1 MNHEY, CDR2 SVGAGI. This CDR3 has 15 residues.